These 17 T cell receptor beta chains share one sample of origin, sequenced in a study of T cells in women clearing cervical HPV infection. The assay was immunoSEQ multiplex PCR, and TCRdb's table has in-frame clones only and misses some. The listing contains more than 40,000 clones. The sample taken for sequencing was blood buffy coat. Receptors were obtained from a woman between 18 and 75 years old with a cervical HPV16 infection that either progressed to CIN3+ or cleared (not recorded which).

Points on this clone: Sequencing ends 3 residues short of the CDR3 end; the germline J gene provides the rest. The V gene is TRBV5-1, the J gene TRBJ2-3; D not resolved. This CDR3 has 12 amino acids. The ends were cut back, 4 bases at V and 2 bases at J, with 5 bases in the middle. CDR1 and CDR2 from the germline V gene are SGHRS and YFSETQ. The part of the CDR3 DNA that was read is TGCGCCAGCAGCACAAACACAGATACG. Its translation is CASSTNTDT. The entire CDR3 protein is CASSTNTDTQYF.

Notes on this clone: The read gets to within 3 residues of the CDR3 end, and the germline J gene fills in the rest. The chain couples TRBV20-1 to TRBJ2-7; 9 nucleotides match TRBD2. Germline V gene data show CDR1 as DFQATT and CDR2 as SNEGSKA (reference sequence). The CDR3 has 14 residues. With V trimmed by 4 bases and J by 4 bases, 8 bases remained unmatched. CDR3 amino acids: CSANLAGAWYEQYF. The CDR3 bases that were read are TGCAGTGCTAACTTAGCGGGGGCCTGGTACGAG.

Remarks on this clone: The observed sequence ends 3 residues before the CDR3 terminus, with the missing tail filled in from the germline J gene. This chain connects TRBV2 to TRBJ1-2, with 8 bases lining up with TRBD1. CDR3 size: 14 residues. Germline V gene lookup returns CDR1 SNHLY and CDR2 FYNNEI. The J segment lost 0 bases and the V segment lost 8 bases, leaving 5 bases of the junction unmatched. CDR3 sequence reads: CASYKDRANYGYTF. The CDR3 DNA, read in part, is TGTGCCAGCTATAAGGACAGGGCTAACTATGGC.

With regard to this clone: The read terminates 3 residues before the CDR3 end, so the remaining end is supplied by the germline J gene. The rearrangement joins TRBV2 to TRBJ1-1; D is unclear. V was clipped by 6 bases and J by 1 base, with 18 bases between them. The CDR3 spans 16 residues. Germline V lookup: CDR1 SNHLY, CDR2 FYNNEI. The CDR3 reads CASSSALSPTNTEAFF. Incomplete CDR3 DNA: TGTGCCAGCAGCTCTGCACTTTCACCAACGAACACTGAA.

With respect to this clone: The read finishes 3 residues shy of the CDR3 end, and the germline J gene is used to complete it. J is TRBJ1-4 and V is TRBV2, with 9 bases fitting TRBD1. V was clipped by 6 bases and J by 8 bases; unmatched bases: 10. Germline V CDR1 and CDR2: SNHLY, FYNNEI. This CDR3 comprises 15 residues. CDR3 bases read: TGTGCCAGCAGCCCAGGGACAGGGATAACCGAAAAA. Its protein product is CASSPGTGITEK. The complete CDR3 sequence is CASSPGTGITEKLFF.

About this clone itself: Read coverage stops 3 residues before the CDR3 terminus; the germline J gene supplies the remainder. The chain combines TRBV5-1 with TRBJ2-7; D is perhaps TRBD2 (6 bases). The germline V gene encodes CDR1 SGHRS and CDR2 YFSETQ. V dropped 3 bases and J dropped 0 bases, with 10 bases sitting between them. The CDR3 is made up of 14 amino acids. The sequenced part of the CDR3 DNA is TGCGCCAGCAGCTCAATGACTAGCTCCTACGAG. This sequence encodes CASSSMTSSYE. The CDR3 as a whole reads CASSSMTSSYEQYF.

About this clone: Coverage ceases 3 residues before the CDR3 finishes, and the germline J gene fills in the end. The chain combines TRBV6-2 or TRBV6-3 with TRBJ2-1; 7 bases agree with TRBD2. The CDR3 covers 14 residues. J gave up 0 bases and V 9 bases, and 5 bases lay outside the gene matches. Germline-derived CDR1 and CDR2 are MNHEY and SVGEGT. The CDR3 protein is CASKRGGSYNEQFF. Incomplete CDR3 DNA: TGTGCCAGTAAACGCGGGGGCTCCTACAATGAG.

Of note for this clone: Coverage ceases 3 residues before the CDR3 finishes, and the germline J gene fills in the end. This chain uses TRBV7-3 with TRBJ2-4; tentatively, D is TRBD1 (6 bases). The CDR3 is 14 amino acids. The germline V gene encodes CDR1 SGHTA and CDR2 FQGTGA. Trimming took 4 bases from V and 6 from J, leaving 13 bases between them. The sequenced part of the CDR3 DNA is TGTGCCAGCAGCTCGACCAGAGGGGGAAACATT. Translating it yields CASSSTRGGNI. In full, the CDR3 reads CASSSTRGGNIQYF.

On this clone itself: The read comes to an end 3 residues before the CDR3 does, leaving the germline J gene to fill in the end. The genes are TRBV5-1 and TRBJ2-7; D may be TRBD2 (6 bases). Germline assignment: CDR1 SGHRS and CDR2 YFSETQ. The V end was cut by 4 bases, the J end by 0 bases, with 14 bases between. The CDR3 covers 15 residues. CDR3 DNA (partial): TGCGCCAGCAGCAAAAGCGGGTCCAGCTCCTACGAG. It codes for CASSKSGSSSYE. In full, the CDR3 reads CASSKSGSSSYEQYF.

As for this clone: The read is 3 residues too short to cover the CDR3 end, so that end is filled in from the germline J gene. This chain joins TRBV5-6 and TRBJ1-5, with D possibly matching TRBD1 (6 bases). The CDR3 covers 15 residues. Germline CDR1 and CDR2: SGHDT and YYEEEE. Trimming took 0 bases from V and 3 from J, leaving 10 bases between them. This CDR3 reads CASSLGQVPNQPQHF. The covered CDR3 bases are TGTGCCAGCAGCTTGGGACAGGTACCCAATCAGCCC.

In regard to this clone: The CDR3 goes on 3 residues after the read ends, and that part is filled in from the germline J gene. The chain links TRBV20-1 to TRBJ1-1; 11 nucleotides agree with TRBD1. The CDR3 loop spans 17 amino acids. With V trimmed by 0 bases and J by 6 bases, 12 bases remained unmatched. CDR1 and CDR2 from the germline V gene are DFQATT and SNEGSKA (reference sequence). The part of the CDR3 DNA that was read is TGCAGTGCTAGAGACCGGGACAGGGGGAACTATCTCGCTGAA. Translated: CSARDRDRGNYLAE. The full-length CDR3 reads as CSARDRDRGNYLAEAFF.

Details on this clone: Sequencing ends 3 residues short of the CDR3 end; the germline J gene provides the rest. The chain employs TRBV29-1 and TRBJ2-7; D may be TRBD1 (6 bases). Germline V gives CDR1 SQVTM, CDR2 ANQGSEA. This CDR3 has 13 residues. The ends were cut back, 1 base at V and 6 bases at J, with 13 bases in the middle. The CDR3 is CSVEGQGSGEQYF. The DNA read from the CDR3 is TGCAGCGTTGAAGGTCAGGGGTCGGGCGAG.

With respect to this clone: The sequenced fragment ends 3 residues before the CDR3 boundary, so the rest is inferred from the germline J gene. V usage is TRBV7-8 and J usage is TRBJ2-1; D unresolved. Germline loops: CDR1 SGHVS, CDR2 FQNEAQ. The CDR3 runs 15 residues. V was pared by 2 bases and J by 7 bases, with 15 bases between. Partial CDR3 DNA: TGTGCCAGCAGCTTACGCTTAAGAAGACAAAATGAG. Amino acids: CASSLRLRRQNE. The CDR3 in full is CASSLRLRRQNEQFF. Complete variable domain (other parts from reference TRBV7-8 and TRBJ2-1): GAGVSQSPRYKVAKRGQDVALRCDPISGHVSLFWYQQALGQGPEFLTYFQNEAQLDKSGLPSDRFFAERPEGSVSTLKIQRTQQEDSAVYLCASSLRLRRQNEQFFGPGTRLTVL.

As regards this clone: Read sequence stops 3 residues before the CDR3 end, and the germline J gene provides the missing end. This rearrangement joins TRBV7-2 to TRBJ2-7; D gene uncertain. Between the trimmed V and J ends, which lost 1 base and 6 bases, there was a span of 13 bases. The CDR3 sequence is 14 residues long. Germline V gene sequence: CDR1 SGHTA, CDR2 FQGNSA. The CDR3 protein is CASSLGIGYGEQYF. The CDR3 bases that were read are TGTGCCAGCAGCTTAGGAATAGGGTACGGCGAG. Filled out from reference TRBV7-2 and TRBJ2-7, the complete variable domain reads GAGVSQSPSNKVTEKGKDVELRCDPISGHTALYWYRQSLGQGLEFLIYFQGNSAPDKSGLPSDRFSAERTGGSVSTLTIQRTQQEDSAVYLCASSLGIGYGEQYFGPGTRLTVT.

With respect to this clone: The CDR3 extends 3 residues past the end of the read, so its final part is completed from the germline J gene. V gene TRBV5-1 combines with J gene TRBJ2-1; D is perhaps TRBD1 or TRBD2 (5 bases each). V was pared by 6 bases and J by 0 bases, with 16 bases between. The germline CDR1 and CDR2 sequences are SGHRS and YFSETQ. The length of the CDR3 is 16 residues. Partial CDR3 DNA: TGCGCCAGCACCCTGGGGTCAGGGAGCTCCTACAATGAG. Amino acids: CASTLGSGSSYNE. The entire CDR3 sequence reads CASTLGSGSSYNEQFF.

Remarks on this clone: The read is 3 residues too short to cover the CDR3 end, so that end is filled in from the germline J gene. V and J are TRBV20-1 and TRBJ2-3; TRBD2 matches at 16 bases. CDR1 DFQATT and CDR2 SNEGSKA come from the germline V gene (reference sequence). The V and J ends lost 3 bases and 4 bases, in that order; junction bases with no gene match: 10. The CDR3 length is 18 residues. Here the CDR3 reads CSARTGTGTSGGADTQYF. CDR3 DNA, as far as it was read: TGCAGTGCTAGGACCGGGACAGGGACTAGCGGGGGGGCAGATACG.

About this clone: The read stops 3 residues short of the end of the CDR3; the missing end is completed from the germline J gene. The rearrangement links TRBV5-1 to TRBJ1-4; 7 positions match TRBD1. The V gene's germline CDR1 is SGHRS and CDR2 YFSETQ. The length of the CDR3 is 16 residues. The sequenced CDR3 bases are TGCGCCAGCAGCCCTAACAGGGGAGCGGGGGCCAACGTA. Residues: CASSPNRGAGANV. The full CDR3 protein reads CASSPNRGAGANVLFF.